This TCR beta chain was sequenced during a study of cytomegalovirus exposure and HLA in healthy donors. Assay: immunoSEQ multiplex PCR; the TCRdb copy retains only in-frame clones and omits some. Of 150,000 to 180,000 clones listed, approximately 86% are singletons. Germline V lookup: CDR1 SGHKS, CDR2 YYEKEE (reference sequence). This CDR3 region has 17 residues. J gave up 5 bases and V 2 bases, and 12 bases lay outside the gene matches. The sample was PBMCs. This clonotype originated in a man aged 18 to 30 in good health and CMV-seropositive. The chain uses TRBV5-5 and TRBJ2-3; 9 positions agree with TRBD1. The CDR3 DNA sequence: TGTGCCAGCAGCTTCTTCTCGGGACAGGGAAGGAAAGATACGCAGTATTTT. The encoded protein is CASSFFSGQGRKDTQYF.